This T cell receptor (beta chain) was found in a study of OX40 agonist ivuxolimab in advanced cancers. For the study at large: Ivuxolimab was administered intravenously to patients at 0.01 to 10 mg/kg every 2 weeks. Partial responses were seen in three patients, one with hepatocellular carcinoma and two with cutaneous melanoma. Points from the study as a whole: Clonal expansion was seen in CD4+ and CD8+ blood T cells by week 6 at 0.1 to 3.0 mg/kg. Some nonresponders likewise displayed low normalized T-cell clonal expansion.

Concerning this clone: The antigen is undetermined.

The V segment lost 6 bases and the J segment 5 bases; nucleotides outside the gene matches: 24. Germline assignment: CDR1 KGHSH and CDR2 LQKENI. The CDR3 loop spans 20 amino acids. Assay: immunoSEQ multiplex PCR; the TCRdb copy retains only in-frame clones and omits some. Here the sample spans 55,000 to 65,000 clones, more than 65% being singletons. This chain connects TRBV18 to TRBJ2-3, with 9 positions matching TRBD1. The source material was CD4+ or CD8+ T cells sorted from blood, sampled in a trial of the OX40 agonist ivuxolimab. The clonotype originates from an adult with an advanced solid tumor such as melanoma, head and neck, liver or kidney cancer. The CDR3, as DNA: TGTGCCAGCTCCCCGATGCCACCGGGACAGGGAATAGTGGGAGGAGATACGCAGTATTTT. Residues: CASSPMPPGQGIVGGDTQYF.